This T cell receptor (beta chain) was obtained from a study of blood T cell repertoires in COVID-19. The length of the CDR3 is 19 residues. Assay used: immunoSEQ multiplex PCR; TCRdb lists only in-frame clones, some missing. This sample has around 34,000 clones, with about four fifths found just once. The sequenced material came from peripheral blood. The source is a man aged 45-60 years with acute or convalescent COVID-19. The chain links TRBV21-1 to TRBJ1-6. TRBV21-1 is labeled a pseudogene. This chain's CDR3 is CASSKGPSSRGSYNSPLHF. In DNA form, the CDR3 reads TGTGCCAGCAGCAAAGGGCCATCGTCCCGAGGGTCCTATAATTCACCCCTCCACTTT.